The 20 T cell receptor beta chains below all came from one sample that was sequenced in a study of cytomegalovirus exposure and HLA in healthy donors. The repertoire was sequenced with immunoSEQ multiplex PCR; TCRdb's copy has only in-frame clones and lacks some. The top ten clones hold approximately 2.9% of a sample with 200,000 to 250,000 clones, about 90% of them seen once. The sequenced sample was PBMCs. Receptor source: a woman between 18 and 29 years old in good health and CMV-seronegative.

The genes are TRBV18 and TRBJ1-3; D is perhaps TRBD1 (6 bases). The CDR3 extends over 15 amino acids. V was trimmed by 3 bases and J by 2 bases, leaving 11 bases between them. Germline CDR1 KGHSH, CDR2 LQKENI. The CDR3 DNA reads as TGTGCCAGCTCACCTACAAAGGGGGCTGGAAACACCATATATTTT. This encodes CASSPTKGAGNTIYF. The variable domain in full, with the rest retrieved from reference TRBV18 and TRBJ1-3, is NAGVMQNPRHLVRRRGQEARLRCSPMKGHSHVYWYRQLPEEGLKFMVYLQKENIIDESGMPKERFSAEFPKEGPSILRIQQVVRGDSAAYFCASSPTKGAGNTIYFGEGSWLTVV.

This clone has just one count. Other nucleotide sequences in the sample specify the same CDR3. The rearrangement uses TRBV19 and TRBJ2-1, with a tentative D call TRBD1 (6 bases). The germline gives CDR1 LNHDA, CDR2 SQIVND (reference sequence). The V and J ends lost 3 bases and 0 bases respectively, with 6 bases between them. The CDR3 has 14 amino acids. The CDR3 nucleotides read TGTGCCAGTAGTATCAGGGGCTCCTACAATGAGCAGTTCTTC. This gives the protein CASSIRGSYNEQFF.

This clone was seen once. Other DNA sequences in the sample encode the same CDR3. The rearrangement uses TRBV4-1 and TRBJ2-7; D is ambiguous. Trimming pared 1 base from V and 1 base from J, leaving 5 bases between. Germline V gene lookup returns CDR1 MGHRA and CDR2 YSYEKL. The CDR3 extends over 13 amino acids. The CDR3 spells CASSQASSYEQYF. The CDR3 DNA follows: TGCGCCAGCAGCCAAGCTAGTTCCTACGAGCAGTACTTC.

This clone was detected only once. V and J are TRBV11-2 and TRBJ2-2, with 7 bases fitting TRBD1. The J segment lost 2 bases and the V segment lost 5 bases, leaving 8 bases of the junction unmatched. CDR3 length equals 16 residues. Per the germline V gene, CDR1 is SGHAT and CDR2 is FQNNGV. This CDR3 reads CASSLQTGSNTGELFF. The CDR3 nucleotides read TGTGCCAGCAGCCTACAGACAGGGTCCAACACCGGGGAGCTGTTTTTT.

The chain is built from TRBV9 and TRBJ2-1, with D hard to call. The V end lost 3 bases, the J end lost 10 bases, and 14 bases lay between the germline ends. Per germline, CDR1 SGDLS and CDR2 YYNGEE. The CDR3 has 13 amino acids. In nucleotides, the CDR3 is TGTGCCAGCAGCGCGTCCCCAGCGAGCGAGCAGTTCTTC. Translating it yields CASSASPASEQFF.

The CDR3 DNA reads as TGTGCCAGCACCGACAGGTTTAATAGCAATCAGCCCCAGCATTTT. This translates into CASTDRFNSNQPQHF. J is TRBJ1-5 and V is TRBV28, with TRBD1 as a possible D gene (6 bases). V dropped 7 bases and J dropped 0 bases, with 13 bases sitting between them. Germline lookup yields CDR1 MDHEN and CDR2 SYDVKM. CDR3 length equals 15 residues.

The chain carries TRBV5-1 and TRBJ1-1; D unresolved. In germline, CDR1 is SGHRS, CDR2 YFSETQ. Trimming left V 0 bases short and J 6 bases short, with 12 bases between. The CDR3 extends over 14 amino acids. The CDR3 region has the DNA TGCGCCAGCAGCTTGGCTGCGGGCAGCGCTGAAGCTTTCTTT. It specifies CASSLAAGSAEAFF.

The chain employs TRBV7-2 and TRBJ2-7; unclear D gene. The CDR3 length is 14 residues. V was trimmed by 2 bases and J by 0 bases, leaving 8 bases between them. The V gene's germline CDR1 is SGHTA and CDR2 FQGNSA. The CDR3 here is CASSLKTFSYEQYF. The CDR3 coding sequence is TGTGCCAGCAGCTTAAAGACTTTCTCCTACGAGCAGTACTTC.

The rearrangement links TRBV6-5 to TRBJ2-1, with TRBD2 identical over 12 bases. Germline CDR1 and CDR2: MNHEY and SVGAGI. The CDR3 consists of 16 residues. The J segment lost 6 bases and the V segment lost 0 bases, leaving 3 bases of the junction unmatched. CDR3 sequence: CASSYSLAGGVNEQFF. For the CDR3, the DNA is TGTGCCAGCAGTTACTCTCTAGCGGGAGGGGTCAATGAGCAGTTCTTC.

The chain uses TRBV27 and TRBJ1-2, with a possible D match to TRBD1 (6 bases). Germline-derived CDR1 and CDR2 are MNHEY and SMNVEV (reference sequence). This CDR3 spans 15 amino acids. With 2 bases removed from V and 6 bases from J, the gap between germline ends came to 16 bases. The CDR3 region is CASSLTLRDTDGYTF. As DNA, the CDR3 is TGTGCCAGCAGTTTAACGCTAAGGGACACCGATGGCTACACCTTC.

The V and J genes are TRBV6-1 and TRBJ2-7; 7 bases are shared with TRBD2. V trimming: 4 bases; J trimming: 7 bases; junction bases outside the gene matches: 10. The CDR3 loop spans 14 amino acids. The germline V gene encodes CDR1 MNHNS and CDR2 SASEGT. The chain's CDR3 is CASSGLAGIGEQYF. In DNA, the CDR3 is TGTGCCAGCAGTGGATTAGCGGGCATCGGGGAGCAGTACTTC.

The chain employs TRBV9 and TRBJ1-2, with D possibly being TRBD1 (5 bases). There are 15 residues in the CDR3. The germline V gene encodes CDR1 SGDLS and CDR2 YYNGEE. Trimming took 3 bases from V and 0 from J, leaving 12 bases between them. CDR3 bases: TGTGCCAGCAGCGCGTATGAGACAGCTAACTATGGCTACACCTTC. The encoded protein is CASSAYETANYGYTF.

The chain joins TRBV6-1 to TRBJ2-7; TRBD1 is a possible D gene (6 bases). CDR1 and CDR2 from the germline V gene are MNHNS and SASEGT. V lost 6 bases, J lost 3 bases, and 15 bases lay in between. This CDR3 is built from 14 residues. As DNA, the CDR3 is TGTGCCAGCAGCCAAGGACAGCTGAACTACGAGCAGTACTTC. Encoded protein: CASSQGQLNYEQYF.

The chain employs TRBV6-5 and TRBJ1-2; TRBD1 matches at 7 bases. The V gene's germline CDR1 is MNHEY and CDR2 SVGAGI. The CDR3 sequence is 13 residues long. Germline trimming cut 6 bases from V and 6 bases from J; bases unmatched to any gene: 7. The CDR3 is CASRTLTGNGYTF. The CDR3 coding sequence is TGTGCCAGCAGAACCCTGACAGGGAATGGCTACACCTTC.

J is TRBJ1-1 and V is TRBV27; D unresolved. This CDR3 is built from 14 residues. The V end was cut by 6 bases, the J end by 11 bases, with 22 bases between. CDR1 and CDR2 from the germline V gene are MNHEY and SMNVEV (reference sequence). The CDR3 region has the DNA TGTGCCAGCAGCCCTGACTTGCGGGGATCCGAGGCTTTCTTT. Translating it yields CASSPDLRGSEAFF.

V is TRBV27 and J is TRBJ2-2, with 9 bases lining up with TRBD1. From germline, CDR1 is MNHEY and CDR2 SMNVEV (reference sequence). This CDR3 comprises 16 residues. V lost 4 bases, J lost 6 bases, and 9 bases stayed unmatched. CDR3 sequence reads: CASSSSPGQGPGELFF. CDR3 coding DNA: TGTGCCAGCAGTTCATCCCCGGGACAGGGTCCCGGGGAGCTGTTTTTT.

This clone has a handful of counts. The rearrangement links TRBV2 to TRBJ2-1; TRBD2 is a possible D gene (6 bases). Germline CDR1 is SNHLY and CDR2 is FYNNEI. There are 14 residues in the CDR3. Trimming shortened V by 0 bases and J by 9 bases, and 12 bases separated the two germline ends. The CDR3: CASSEAGRDSEQFF. For the CDR3, the DNA is TGTGCCAGCAGTGAAGCAGGGCGGGACTCTGAGCAGTTCTTC.

The chain has TRBV28 and TRBJ2-1; TRBD2 matches 9 bases. The ends lost 6 bases at V and 7 bases at J; junction bases unmatched: 4. This CDR3 is built from 13 residues. Germline lookup yields CDR1 MDHEN and CDR2 SYDVKM. CDR3 in DNA: TGTGCCAGCAGACGACTAGCGGCTAATGAGCAGTTCTTC. Translated: CASRRLAANEQFF.

With respect to this clone: The junction shows a germline mismatch at one end, possibly a read error. CDR3 sequence: CASNYWEGEQFF. The CDR3 DNA follows: TGTGCCAGCAATTACTGGGAGGGTGAGCAGTTCTTC. V usage is TRBV6-5 and J usage is TRBJ2-1, with 7 positions matching TRBD2. The CDR3 length is 12 residues. CDR1 is MNHEY and CDR2 is SVGAGI in the germline V gene.

This chain connects TRBV28 to TRBJ2-7; 8 nucleotides line up with TRBD1. The germline gives CDR1 MDHEN, CDR2 SYDVKM. CDR3 size: 12 residues. The V and J ends lost 8 bases and 0 bases, in that order; junction bases with no gene match: 0. This CDR3 is CASGTGSYEQYF. The DNA of the CDR3 is TGTGCCAGCGGGACAGGCTCCTACGAGCAGTACTTC.